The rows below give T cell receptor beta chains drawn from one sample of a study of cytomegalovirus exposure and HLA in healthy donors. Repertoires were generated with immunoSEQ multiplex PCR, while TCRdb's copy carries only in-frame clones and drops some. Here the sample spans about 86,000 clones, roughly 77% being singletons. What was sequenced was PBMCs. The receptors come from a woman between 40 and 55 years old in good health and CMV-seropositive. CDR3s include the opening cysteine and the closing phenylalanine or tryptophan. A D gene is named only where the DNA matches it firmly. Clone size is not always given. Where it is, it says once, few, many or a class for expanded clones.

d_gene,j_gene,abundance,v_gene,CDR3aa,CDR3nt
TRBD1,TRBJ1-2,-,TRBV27,CASSLGTGQWGYTF,TGTGCCAGCAGTTTAGGGACAGGACAGTGGGGCTACACCTTC
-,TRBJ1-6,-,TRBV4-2,CASSQGPGQTNSPLHF,TGTGCCAGCAGCCAGGGCCCCGGACAGACTAATTCACCCCTCCACTTT
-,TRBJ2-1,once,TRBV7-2,CASSLARPYEQFF,TGTGCCAGCAGCTTAGCGCGTCCCTATGAGCAGTTCTTC
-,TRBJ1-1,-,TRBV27,CASTARGLDTEAFF,TGTGCCAGCACCGCTCGCGGGTTGGACACTGAAGCTTTCTTT
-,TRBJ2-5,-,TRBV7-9,CASSALTAEAQYF,TGTGCCAGCAGCGCCCTGACTGCTGAGGCCCAGTACTTC
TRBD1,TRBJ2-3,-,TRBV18,CASSPLDRGLSTQYF,TGTGCCAGCTCACCCCTGGACAGGGGGCTAAGTACGCAGTATTTT
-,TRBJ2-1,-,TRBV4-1,CASSQGVAAPNEQFF,TGCGCCAGCAGCCAAGGAGTAGCGGCGCCCAATGAGCAGTTCTTC
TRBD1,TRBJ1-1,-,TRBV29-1,CSVSGTGRTEAFF,TGCAGCGTCTCCGGGACAGGGAGGACTGAAGCTTTCTTT
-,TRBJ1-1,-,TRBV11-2,CASSLGPGNTEAFF,TGTGCCAGCAGCTTAGGTCCAGGAAACACTGAAGCTTTCTTT
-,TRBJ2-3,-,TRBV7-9,CASSFTQGGDTQYF,TGTGCCAGCAGCTTTACACAGGGTGGAGATACGCAGTATTTT
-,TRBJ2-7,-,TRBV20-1,CSARDSYEQYF,TGCAGTGCTAGAGATTCGTACGAGCAGTACTTC
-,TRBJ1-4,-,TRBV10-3,CAIRMEGVNEKLFF,TGTGCCATCAGGATGGAAGGGGTGAATGAAAAACTGTTTTTT
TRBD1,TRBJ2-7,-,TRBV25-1,CASSDERRGQGGYEQYF,TGTGCCAGCAGTGATGAAAGGAGGGGACAGGGGGGTTACGAGCAGTACTTC
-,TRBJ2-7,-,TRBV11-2,CASTQQGSYEQYF,TGTGCCAGCACCCAACAGGGCTCCTACGAGCAGTACTTC
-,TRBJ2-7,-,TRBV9,CASSVGDSFSYEQYF,TGTGCCAGCAGCGTAGGAGACAGTTTTTCCTACGAGCAGTACTTC